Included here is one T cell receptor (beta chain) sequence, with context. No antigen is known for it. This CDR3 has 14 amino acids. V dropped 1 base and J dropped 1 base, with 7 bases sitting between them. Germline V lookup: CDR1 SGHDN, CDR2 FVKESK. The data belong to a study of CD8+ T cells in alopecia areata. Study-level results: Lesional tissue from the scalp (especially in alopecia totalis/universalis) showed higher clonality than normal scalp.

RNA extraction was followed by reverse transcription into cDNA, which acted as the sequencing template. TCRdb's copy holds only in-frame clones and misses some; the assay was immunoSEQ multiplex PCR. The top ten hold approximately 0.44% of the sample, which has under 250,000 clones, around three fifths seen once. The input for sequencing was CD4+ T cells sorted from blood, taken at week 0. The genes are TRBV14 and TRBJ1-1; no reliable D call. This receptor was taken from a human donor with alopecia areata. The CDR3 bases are TGTGCCAGCAGCCAAGTGTGGGGGAACACTGAAGCTTTCTTT. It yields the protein CASSQVWGNTEAFF. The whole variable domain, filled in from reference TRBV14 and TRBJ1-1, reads EAGVTQFPSHSVIEKGQTVTLRCDPISGHDNLYWYRRVMGKEIKFLLHFVKESKQDESGMPNNRFLAERTGGTYSTLKVQPAELEDSGVYFCASSQVWGNTEAFFGQGTRLTVV.